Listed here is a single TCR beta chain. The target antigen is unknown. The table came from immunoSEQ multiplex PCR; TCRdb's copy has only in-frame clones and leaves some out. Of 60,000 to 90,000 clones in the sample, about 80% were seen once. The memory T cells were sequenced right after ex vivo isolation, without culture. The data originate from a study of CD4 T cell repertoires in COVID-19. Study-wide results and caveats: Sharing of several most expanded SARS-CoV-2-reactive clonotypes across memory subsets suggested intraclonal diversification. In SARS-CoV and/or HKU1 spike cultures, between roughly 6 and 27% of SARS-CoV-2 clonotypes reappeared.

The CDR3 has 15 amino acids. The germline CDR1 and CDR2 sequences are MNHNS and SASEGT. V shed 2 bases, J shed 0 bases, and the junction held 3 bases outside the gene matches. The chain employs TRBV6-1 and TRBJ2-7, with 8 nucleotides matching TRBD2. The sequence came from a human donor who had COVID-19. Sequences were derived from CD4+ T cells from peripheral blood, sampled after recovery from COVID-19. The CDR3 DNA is TGTGCCAGCAGTGAATATAGCGGGATCTCCTACGAGCAGTACTTC. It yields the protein CASSEYSGISYEQYF.